Below, 6 T cell receptor beta chains from the same sample are listed, as sequenced in a study of T cell clones after liver transplantation. TCRdb's copy holds only in-frame clones and misses some; the assay was immunoSEQ multiplex PCR. The data hold approximately 100,000 clones, with around 84% observed a single time. Sequencing used CD4+ T cells from blood, obtained approximately 4 years after liver transplant. These receptors originate from a human patient who received a liver transplant. Some T cells may be supplied by the graft donor.

This rearrangement joins TRBV11-2 to TRBJ2-7; D is undetermined. The V gene's germline CDR1 is SGHAT and CDR2 FQNNGV. The CDR3 has 12 amino acids. The V and J ends lost 1 base and 4 bases respectively, with 5 bases between them. CDR3 in amino acids: CASSLGYYEQYF. The CDR3 DNA reads TGTGCCAGCAGCTTAGGTTATTACGAGCAGTACTTC.

The CDR3 protein is CSVDQGATGELFF. The CDR3, as DNA: TGCAGCGTTGACCAGGGCGCCACCGGGGAGCTGTTTTTT. V is TRBV29-1 and J is TRBJ2-2; tentative D call: TRBD1 (5 bases). The CDR3 extends over 13 amino acids. Trimming shortened V by 3 bases and J by 4 bases, and 9 bases separated the two germline ends. Looked up from germline, CDR1 is SQVTM and CDR2 is ANQGSEA.

V and J are TRBV4-2 and TRBJ2-6; unclear D gene. This CDR3 is 15 amino acids long. CDR1 LGHNA and CDR2 YNFKEQ come from the germline V gene. The V end was cut by 4 bases, the J end by 1 base, with 8 bases between. This CDR3 reads CASSRVESGANVLTF. CDR3 in DNA: TGTGCCAGCAGCCGGGTTGAGTCTGGGGCCAACGTCCTGACTTTC.

This clone was observed a handful of times. V usage is TRBV28 and J usage is TRBJ2-7; 8 bases match TRBD1. This CDR3 comprises 14 residues. The germline V gene encodes CDR1 MDHEN and CDR2 SYDVKM. The trim removed 7 bases at V and 0 bases at J, leaving 5 bases unmatched. DNA of the CDR3: TGTGCCAGCACCTCAACAGGGGGCTCCTACGAGCAGTACTTC. This sequence encodes CASTSTGGSYEQYF.

This clone turned up a few times. This sequence joins TRBV27 and TRBJ2-7; TRBD2 agrees at 9 bases. Germline V gene data show CDR1 as MNHEY and CDR2 as SMNVEV (reference sequence). This CDR3 region has 16 residues. The V gene end was trimmed by 2 bases and the J gene end by 2 bases; junction bases not matched to a gene: 7. CDR3 in amino acids: CASSLSGASGTYEQYF. The CDR3 DNA reads as TGTGCCAGCAGTTTAAGCGGGGCTAGCGGGACCTACGAGCAGTACTTC.

The gene calls are TRBV28 and TRBJ1-1; D possibly corresponds to TRBD1 (5 bases). CDR1 is MDHEN, CDR2 SYDVKM, per germline. This CDR3 comprises 14 residues. V was clipped by 6 bases and J by 0 bases, with 11 bases between them. The CDR3 spells CASSPGQMNTEAFF. The CDR3 DNA sequence: TGTGCCAGCAGCCCCGGACAAATGAACACTGAAGCTTTCTTT.